This T cell receptor (beta chain) was identified in a study of early T cells in non-severe SARS-CoV-2 infection. Study background: Bulk RNA isolated from unsorted whole blood underwent sequencing; chains were not paired. Study results and limitations: There was a bias toward anti-spike CD8 responses in VDJdb matching, which missed private and CD4 specificities.

The germline V gene encodes CDR1 SGHRS and CDR2 YFSETQ. Trimming cost V 5 bases and J 6 bases, with 24 bases left between them. This CDR3 has 16 amino acids. Individual cDNA molecules were tagged with unique molecular identifiers, the study reported. One entry per CDR3 protein results from TCRdb running MiXCR on the 5' RACE reads. The sample lists roughly 50,000 distinct CDR3 sequences; about 7.8% were seen once. This clonotype was observed many times. Antigen specificity is unknown. The sequenced material came from whole blood. The gene calls are TRBV5-1 and TRBJ2-7, with D possibly TRBD1 on 5 matching bases. This receptor was obtained from an adult who was a healthcare worker with PCR-confirmed SARS-CoV-2 infection or an uninfected control (not recorded which). In DNA form, the CDR3 reads TGCGCCAGCAGGAAGCAAACAGGAGTGGTGCTGAGCGAGCAGTACTTC. Protein product: CASRKQTGVVLSEQYF. The full variable domain, its missing parts supplied by reference TRBV5-1 and TRBJ2-7, is KAGVTQTPRYLIKTRGQQVTLSCSPISGHRSVSWYQQTPGQGLQFLFEYFSETQRNKGNFPGRFSGRQFSNSRSEMNVSTLELGDSALYLCASRKQTGVVLSEQYFGPGTRLTVT.